The 13 T cell receptor beta chains listed next were all sequenced from one sample in a study of OX40 agonist ivuxolimab in advanced cancers. Using immunoSEQ multiplex PCR, the repertoire was profiled, and TCRdb retains in-frame clones only, with some absent. The sample contains around 58,000 clones, around 87% of which appear only once. The sequenced sample was CD4+ or CD8+ T cells sorted from blood, obtained in a trial of the OX40 agonist ivuxolimab. Receptor source: an adult with an advanced solid tumor such as melanoma, head and neck, liver or kidney cancer.

The sample holds a few counts of this clone. The chain combines TRBV4-1 with TRBJ2-4, with 12 bases fitting TRBD2. Germline V gene sequence: CDR1 MGHRA, CDR2 YSYEKL. V lost 1 base and J lost 9; bases outside the gene matches: 7. The length of the CDR3 is 16 residues. CDR3 bases: TGCGCCAGCAGCCAAGTTGCTAGCGGGGGGGCGAGCATTCAGTACTTC. This gives the protein CASSQVASGGASIQYF.

The chain links TRBV18 to TRBJ2-2, with D perhaps matching TRBD2 (5 bases). In germline, CDR1 is KGHSH, CDR2 LQKENI. Between the trimmed V and J ends, which lost 2 bases and 6 bases, there was a span of 10 bases. CDR3 length: 14 residues. CDR3 bases: TGTGCCAGCTCACCAAGAGAGGGAGCCGGGGAGCTGTTTTTT. Protein: CASSPREGAGELFF.

The chain combines TRBV2 with TRBJ2-2; no definite D call. The germline gives CDR1 SNHLY, CDR2 FYNNEI. V lost 6 bases and J lost 1, with 3 bases in between. This CDR3 is 12 amino acids long. The DNA of the CDR3 is TGTGCCAGCAGGGTGAACACCGGGGAGCTGTTTTTT. This sequence encodes CASRVNTGELFF.

The chain carries TRBV27 and TRBJ1-2; a possible D gene is TRBD1 (6 bases). V dropped 8 bases and J dropped 3 bases, with 10 bases sitting between them. The germline CDR1 and CDR2 sequences are MNHEY and SMNVEV (reference sequence). The CDR3 is made up of 12 amino acids. Here the CDR3 reads CASSRGDYGYTF. DNA of the CDR3: TGTGCCAGCTCCAGGGGTGACTATGGCTACACCTTC.

This clone was counted between two and nine times. The CDR3, as DNA: TGTGCCAGCAGTGTCACAGGGACAGATACGCAGTATTTT. Translated, it gives CASSVTGTDTQYF. The chain has TRBV6-5 and TRBJ2-3, with D possibly TRBD1 on 6 matching bases. CDR1 is MNHEY and CDR2 is SVGAGI in the germline V gene. The CDR3 spans 13 residues. With 5 bases removed from V and 3 bases from J, the gap between germline ends came to 9 bases.

A few counts support this clone. The chain joins TRBV5-8 to TRBJ2-5; D uncertain. CDR3 length equals 11 residues. V dropped 4 bases and J dropped 6 bases, with 7 bases sitting between them. Germline V gives CDR1 SGHTS, CDR2 YDEGEE. The CDR3 sequence: CASSPPQTQYF. The CDR3 coding sequence is TGTGCCAGCAGCCCCCCCCAGACCCAGTACTTC.

In its sample, this clone was seen once. V is TRBV6-1 and J is TRBJ1-3; D is ambiguous. The CDR3 is 14 amino acids. Germline V lookup: CDR1 MNHNS, CDR2 SASEGT. V lost 7 bases and J 0 bases, leaving 10 bases between the germline ends. The CDR3 loop is CASTYGNSGNTIYF. The CDR3 DNA follows: TGTGCCAGCACGTACGGGAACTCTGGAAACACCATATATTTT.

V and J are TRBV9 and TRBJ2-5; D not resolved. The CDR3 loop spans 14 amino acids. Trimming stripped 1 base from V and 5 bases from J, with 12 bases between. Germline V gives CDR1 SGDLS, CDR2 YYNGEE. The DNA for the CDR3 is TGTGCCAGCAGCGTAAAGGGATTTAGCGAGACCCAGTACTTC. This gives the protein CASSVKGFSETQYF.

This clone came up a few times. The gene calls are TRBV27 and TRBJ1-5, with a weak D call TRBD1 (6 bases). The CDR3 totals 14 residues. V was pared by 6 bases and J by 5 bases, with 14 bases between. CDR1 is MNHEY and CDR2 is SMNVEV in the germline V gene (reference sequence). The CDR3 loop is CASRPSDRYQPQHF. CDR3 in DNA: TGTGCCAGCAGACCCTCCGACAGGTATCAGCCCCAGCATTTT.

J is TRBJ2-3 and V is TRBV7-9; D is perhaps TRBD2 (6 bases). Germline CDR1 and CDR2: SEHNR and FQNEAQ (reference sequence). The CDR3 spans 14 residues. V lost 3 bases, J lost 2 bases, and 9 bases lay in between. CDR3 protein: CASSLRDFTDTQYF. For the CDR3, the DNA is TGTGCCAGCAGCTTGCGGGACTTCACAGATACGCAGTATTTT. Using reference TRBV7-9 and TRBJ2-3 for the parts outside the CDR3, the full variable domain is DTGVSQNPRHKITKRGQNVTFRCDPISEHNRLYWYRQTLGQGPEFLTYFQNEAQLEKSRLLSDRFSAERPKGSFSTLEIQRTEQGDSAMYLCASSLRDFTDTQYFGPGTRLTVL.

The V gene is TRBV29-1, the J gene TRBJ2-1; possible D gene TRBD2, 6 bases. The CDR3 runs 10 residues. Per germline, CDR1 SQVTM and CDR2 ANQGSEA. The CDR3 region is CSAGGYEQFF. The DNA for the CDR3 is TGCAGTGCTGGGGGGTATGAGCAGTTCTTC.

V gene TRBV11-2 combines with J gene TRBJ2-7; 7 positions agree with TRBD1. Germline V gene data show CDR1 as SGHAT and CDR2 as FQNNGV. The length of the CDR3 is 16 residues. V was clipped by 5 bases and J by 1 base; unmatched bases: 11. In nucleotides, the CDR3 is TGTGCCAGCAGCCTGGAGACTACAGGGGAGTCCTACGAGCAGTACTTC. Its protein product is CASSLETTGESYEQYF.

V is TRBV5-1 and J is TRBJ2-2; D possibly corresponds to TRBD1 (5 bases). V was cut by 1 base and J by 1 base, with 8 bases left in between. This CDR3 spans 15 amino acids. Germline CDR1 SGHRS, CDR2 YFSETQ. The DNA for the CDR3 is TGCGCCAGCAGCTTGTCACAGGTGAACACCGGGGAGCTGTTTTTT. Translating gives CASSLSQVNTGELFF.